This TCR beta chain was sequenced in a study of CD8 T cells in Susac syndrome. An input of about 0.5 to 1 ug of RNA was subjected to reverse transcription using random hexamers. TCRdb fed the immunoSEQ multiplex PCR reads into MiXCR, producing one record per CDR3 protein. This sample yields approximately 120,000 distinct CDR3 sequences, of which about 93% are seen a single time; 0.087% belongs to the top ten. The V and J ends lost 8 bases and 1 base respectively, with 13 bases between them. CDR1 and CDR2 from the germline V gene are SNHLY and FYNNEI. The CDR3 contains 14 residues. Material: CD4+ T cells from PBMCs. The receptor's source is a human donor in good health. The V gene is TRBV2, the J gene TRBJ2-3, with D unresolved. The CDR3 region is CASPRPTGTDTQYF. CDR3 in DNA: TGTGCCAGCCCCCGCCCCACGGGCACAGATACGCAGTATTTT.